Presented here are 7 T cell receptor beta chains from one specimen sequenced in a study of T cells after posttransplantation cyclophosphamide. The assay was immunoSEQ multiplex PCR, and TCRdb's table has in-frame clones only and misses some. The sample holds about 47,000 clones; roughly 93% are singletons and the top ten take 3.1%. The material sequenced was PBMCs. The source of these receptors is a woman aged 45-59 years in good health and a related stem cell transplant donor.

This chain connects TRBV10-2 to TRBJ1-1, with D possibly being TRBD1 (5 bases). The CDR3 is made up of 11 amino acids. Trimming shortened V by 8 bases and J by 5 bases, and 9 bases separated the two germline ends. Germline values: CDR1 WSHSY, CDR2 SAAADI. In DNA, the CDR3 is TGCGCCAGCTTCGGGGGGACTGAAGCTTTCTTT. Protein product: CASFGGTEAFF.

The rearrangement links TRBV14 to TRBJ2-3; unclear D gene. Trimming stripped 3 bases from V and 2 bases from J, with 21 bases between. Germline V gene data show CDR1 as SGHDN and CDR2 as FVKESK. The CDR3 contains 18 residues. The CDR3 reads CASSHARISTTSTDTQYF. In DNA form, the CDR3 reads TGTGCCAGCAGCCACGCCCGGATCAGCACGACTTCCACAGATACGCAGTATTTT.

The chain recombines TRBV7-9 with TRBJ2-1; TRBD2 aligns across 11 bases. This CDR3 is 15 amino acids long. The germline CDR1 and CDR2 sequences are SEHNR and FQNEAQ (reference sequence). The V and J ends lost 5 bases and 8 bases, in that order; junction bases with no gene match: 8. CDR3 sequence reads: CASSHISGGADEQFF. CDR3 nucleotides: TGTGCCAGCAGCCACATTAGCGGGGGGGCGGATGAGCAGTTCTTC.

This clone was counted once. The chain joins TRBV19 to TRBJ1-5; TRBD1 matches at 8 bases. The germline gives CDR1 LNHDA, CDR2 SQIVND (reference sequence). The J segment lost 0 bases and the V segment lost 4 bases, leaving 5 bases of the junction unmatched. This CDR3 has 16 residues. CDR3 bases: TGTGCCAGTAGTACCGGGACAGGTCTTAGCAATCAGCCCCAGCATTTT. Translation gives CASSTGTGLSNQPQHF.

The CDR3 spells CASSPDNEDTEAFF. The CDR3 DNA reads as TGTGCCAGCAGCCCGGACAATGAGGACACTGAAGCTTTCTTT. The chain joins TRBV6-5 to TRBJ1-1, with D perhaps TRBD1 (5 bases). The CDR3 has 14 amino acids. Trimming removed 6 bases from V and 3 bases from J, with 14 bases in between. Germline CDR1 MNHEY, CDR2 SVGAGI.

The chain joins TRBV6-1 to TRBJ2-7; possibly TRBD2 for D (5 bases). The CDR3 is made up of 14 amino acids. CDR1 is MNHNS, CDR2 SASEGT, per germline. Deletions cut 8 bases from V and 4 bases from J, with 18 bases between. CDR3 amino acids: CASCQRAREYEQYF. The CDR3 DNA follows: TGTGCCAGCTGCCAACGGGCGAGGGAATACGAGCAGTACTTC.

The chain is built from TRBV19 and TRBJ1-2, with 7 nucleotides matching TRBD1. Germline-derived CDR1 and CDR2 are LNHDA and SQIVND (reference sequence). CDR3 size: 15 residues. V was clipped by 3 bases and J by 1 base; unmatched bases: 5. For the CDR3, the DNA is TGTGCCAGTAGTATGGACAGGCTAATTAACTATGGCTACACCTTC. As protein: CASSMDRLINYGYTF.